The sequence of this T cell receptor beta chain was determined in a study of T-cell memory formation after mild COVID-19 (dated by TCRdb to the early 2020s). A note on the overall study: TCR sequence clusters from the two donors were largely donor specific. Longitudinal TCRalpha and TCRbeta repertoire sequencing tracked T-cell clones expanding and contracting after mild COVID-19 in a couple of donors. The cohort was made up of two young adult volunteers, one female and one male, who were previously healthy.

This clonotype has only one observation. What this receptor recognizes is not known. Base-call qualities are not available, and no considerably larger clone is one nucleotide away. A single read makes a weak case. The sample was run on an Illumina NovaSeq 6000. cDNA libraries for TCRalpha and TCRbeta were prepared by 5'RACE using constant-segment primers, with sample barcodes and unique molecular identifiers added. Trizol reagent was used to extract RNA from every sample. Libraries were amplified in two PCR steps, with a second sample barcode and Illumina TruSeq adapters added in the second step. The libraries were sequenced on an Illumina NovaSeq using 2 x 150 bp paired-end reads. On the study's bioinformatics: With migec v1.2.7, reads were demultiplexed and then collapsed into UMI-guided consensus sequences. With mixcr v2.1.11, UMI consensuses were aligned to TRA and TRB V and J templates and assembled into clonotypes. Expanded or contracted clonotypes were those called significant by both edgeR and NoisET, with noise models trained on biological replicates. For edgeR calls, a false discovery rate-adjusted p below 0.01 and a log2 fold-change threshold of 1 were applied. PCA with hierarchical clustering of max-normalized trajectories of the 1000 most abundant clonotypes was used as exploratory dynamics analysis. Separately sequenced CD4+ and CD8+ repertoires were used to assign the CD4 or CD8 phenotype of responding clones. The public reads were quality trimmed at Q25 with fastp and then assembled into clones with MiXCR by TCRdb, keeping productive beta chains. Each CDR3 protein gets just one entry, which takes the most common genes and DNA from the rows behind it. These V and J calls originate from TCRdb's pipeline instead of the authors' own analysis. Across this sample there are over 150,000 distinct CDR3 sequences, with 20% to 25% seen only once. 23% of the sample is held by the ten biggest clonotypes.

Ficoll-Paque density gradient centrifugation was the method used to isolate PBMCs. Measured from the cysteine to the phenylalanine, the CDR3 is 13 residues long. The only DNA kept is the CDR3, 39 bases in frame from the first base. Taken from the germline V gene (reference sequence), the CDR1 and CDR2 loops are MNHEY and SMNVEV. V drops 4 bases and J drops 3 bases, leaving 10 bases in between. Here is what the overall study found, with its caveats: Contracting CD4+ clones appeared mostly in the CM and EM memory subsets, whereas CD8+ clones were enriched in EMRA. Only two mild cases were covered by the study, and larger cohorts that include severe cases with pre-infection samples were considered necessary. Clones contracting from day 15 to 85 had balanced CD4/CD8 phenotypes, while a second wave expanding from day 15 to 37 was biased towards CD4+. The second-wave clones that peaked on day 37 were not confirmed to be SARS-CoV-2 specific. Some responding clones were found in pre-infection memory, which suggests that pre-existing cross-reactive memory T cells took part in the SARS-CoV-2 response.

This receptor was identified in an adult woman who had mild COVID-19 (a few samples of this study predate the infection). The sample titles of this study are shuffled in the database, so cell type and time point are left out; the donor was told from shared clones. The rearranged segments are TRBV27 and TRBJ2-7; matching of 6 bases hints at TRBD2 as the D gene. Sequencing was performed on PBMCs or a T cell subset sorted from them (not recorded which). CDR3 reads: CASSWGTGYEQYF. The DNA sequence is TGTGCCAGCAGTTGGGGGACTGGCTACGAGCAGTACTTC.